This entry features one TCR beta chain sequence. Repertoires were generated with immunoSEQ multiplex PCR, while TCRdb's copy carries only in-frame clones and drops some. The data contain 40,000 to 45,000 clones, 90% to 95% of them singletons. The data are from a study of T cell changes during pregnancy in multiple sclerosis. CDR1 and CDR2 (germline): SGDLS, YYNGEE. Trimming left V 3 bases short and J 6 bases short, with 7 bases between. There are 11 residues in the CDR3. This TCR was sampled from a female donor with multiple sclerosis, enrolled in a pregnancy study. This material consisted of CD4+ T cells from peripheral blood mononuclear cells, taken in the third trimester of pregnancy. This rearrangement joins TRBV9 to TRBJ2-7; tentative D call: TRBD2 (6 bases). The CDR3: CASSAGSEQYF. Written as DNA, the CDR3 is TGTGCCAGCAGCGCCGGGAGCGAGCAGTACTTC.